The following is a T cell receptor (beta chain) sequence with its context. The antigen it recognizes is unknown. Within one base of it there is no much larger clone, and no base qualities were kept. Based on the germline V gene, the CDR1 and CDR2 sequences are LGHNA and YSLEER. V and J lose 3 bases and 4 bases, and a span of 12 bases separates them. Including the terminal cysteine and phenylalanine, the CDR3 comprises 14 residues. CDR3 DNA only is kept here, 42 bases in frame from base 1. CD8 naive samples were obtained by positive selection for CCR7 among CD45RO-negative cells, yielding a CD45RA+CCR7+ population from which TemRA cells were excluded. Healthy HIV-negative adults with no recently reported acute infections or vaccinations were included as donors. Every donor was a Caucasian adult residing in Nashville, Tennessee, USA. After blood collection by leukapheresis, PBMCs were isolated using Ficoll-Histopaque density gradient centrifugation and then cryopreserved in the vapor phase of liquid nitrogen. Analytical flow cytometry was used to check the purity and quantity of each magnetically sorted T cell population. Each sorted fraction had its genomic DNA isolated and then quantified by UV absorbance on a Nanodrop 2000c.

This specimen comes from a study of shared clonotypes between healthy human individuals (dated by TCRdb to about 2020). At the level of the whole study: A couple of women and three men aged 18 to 49 years were included in the cohort. Leukapheresis yielded between about 0.9 and 8.9 billion PBMCs per donor. To estimate repertoire size and how much clonotypes are shared between individuals, the study performed deep sequencing of blood TCR repertoires from a handful of healthy adults. For each donor, three plates each were used for CD4 naive and CD4 memory, two plates were used for CD8 naive, and one plate was used for CD8 memory. Libraries were prepared and TCR repertoires were sequenced by different laboratories using diverse techniques, in order to increase sequencing depth and limit assay-specific biases.

TCR CDR3 regions were amplified from genomic DNA by multiplex PCR using the deep immunoSEQ assay. Genomic DNA extracted from each cell subset was distributed evenly over all wells of several immunoSEQ 96-well plates, and each plate served as one replicate. For sorted subsets, approximately 0.2 ug of genomic DNA, equivalent to some 30,000 T cell genomes, went into each replicate PCR. The purified libraries were quantified using a Qubit 3.0 fluorometer, sized with a Bioanalyzer 2100, and then quantified again using the KAPA Library Quantification kit. A separate single-read 150-cycle Illumina NextSeq 550 flow cell was used to sequence each immunoSEQ 96-well plate. Regarding the original processing steps: The immunoSEQ output contained only junctional sequences without quality scores, so filtering could not match that applied to full-length reads. To assign V/J genes and CDR3, sequences were annotated against IMGT germline references using PyIR, a Python wrapper for IgBLAST v1.9. Reads were filtered out if the reads had weak V/J assignments (E-value above 1e-6), no CDR3, stop codons, out-of-frame junctions, or ambiguous translated residues. V3J clonotypes were defined as sequences sharing an identical inferred V gene, J gene, and CDR3 amino acid sequence. To compute the percentage overlap between repertoires, the number of shared unique clonotypes was divided by the size of the smaller repertoire. Three approaches were used to assess repertoire richness: RTK rarefaction, the Chao1 estimator, and Recon v2.1 estimates of unobserved clonotypes. Generation probabilities were computed with OLGA for all TCRbeta clonotypes obtained by the gDNA method from a few donors. Held by TCRdb, this immuneACCESS table contains in-frame sequences only and omits some clones. Under half of the omission traces to an unresolved V gene where checked; the cause of the rest is unknown. V and J calls and clone size are copied from that table; D and trimming were computed from the DNA. This sample holds more than 2 million clones; around 95% were observed only once. Around 1.7% of the sample is in the top ten clones.

Overall study outcomes, separate from this receptor: Sampling was limited to blood, and TCR repertoires in tissue likely differ from TCR repertoires in blood. Naive subsets generally had larger estimated clonotype richness than memory subsets. Higher generation probabilities were observed for clonotypes shared by all four sorted-subset donors than for non-shared clonotypes. The genetic and exposure-history diversity represented was limited by the small number of donors. Pairwise subsampling indicated that sequencing depth was expected to affect the degree of clonotype sharing among donors. Sharing across four donors was observed for about 5% of naive CD4, over 3% of naive CD8, over 2% of memory CD4, and around 0.44% of memory CD8 clonotypes. Even with the large sequencing depth, rarefaction of the sorted-subset datasets indicated that sequencing was incomplete.

This clonotype was sampled from a man aged 18 to 35 in good health. Some clones in this sample may be carry-over from other donors' samples. Sequencing was performed on naive CD8+ T cells from PBMCs. The cell subset or site label on this specimen signifies: CD45RA+CCR7+. The V and J genes are TRBV4-3 and TRBJ1-1; a confident D gene designation cannot be given. The CDR3 region: CASSHPPRGTEAFF. The nucleotide sequence reads TGCGCCAGCAGCCATCCACCCCGGGGCACTGAAGCTTTCTTT.